This T cell receptor (beta chain) was found in a study of T cell clonality in common variable immunodeficiency. Overall study findings and caveats: Authors noted CVID clonality's cause needs subpopulation repertoire sequencing.

This CDR3 region has 15 residues. Looked up from germline, CDR1 is KGHSY and CDR2 is FQNENV. V lost 3 bases to trimming and J lost 2 bases; unmatched junction nucleotides: 3. This clone was detected ten times or more. Its antigen is currently unknown. The read stops 3 residues short of the end of the CDR3; the missing end is completed from the germline J gene. Sequencing input was equivalent genomic DNA from CVID and controls. Repertoires were generated with immunoSEQ multiplex PCR, while TCRdb's copy carries only in-frame clones and drops some. Sampling found under 45,000 clones, none seen once. Material: peripheral blood mononuclear cells. The receptor was derived from a person aged 18 to 69 in good health. The rearrangement uses TRBV16 and TRBJ2-1; 8 bases align to TRBD2. CDR3 protein: CASSHGLATYNEQFF. The CDR3 bases that were read are TGTGCCAGCAGCCACGGACTAGCTACCTACAATGAG.